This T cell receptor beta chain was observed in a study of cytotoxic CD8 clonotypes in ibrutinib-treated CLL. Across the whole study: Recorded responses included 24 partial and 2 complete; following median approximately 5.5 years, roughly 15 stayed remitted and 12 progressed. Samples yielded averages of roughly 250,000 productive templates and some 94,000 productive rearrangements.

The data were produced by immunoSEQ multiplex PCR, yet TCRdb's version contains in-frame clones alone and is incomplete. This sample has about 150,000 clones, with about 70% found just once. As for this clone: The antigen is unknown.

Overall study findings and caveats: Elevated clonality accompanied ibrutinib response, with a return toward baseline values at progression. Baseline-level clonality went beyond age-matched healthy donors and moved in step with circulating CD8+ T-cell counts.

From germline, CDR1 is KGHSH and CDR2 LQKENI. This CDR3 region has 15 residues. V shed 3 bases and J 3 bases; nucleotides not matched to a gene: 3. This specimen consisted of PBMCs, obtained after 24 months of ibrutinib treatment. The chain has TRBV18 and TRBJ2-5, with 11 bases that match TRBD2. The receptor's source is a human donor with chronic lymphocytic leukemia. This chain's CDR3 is CASSPPSGGKETQYF. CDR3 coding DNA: TGTGCCAGCTCACCGCCTAGCGGGGGGAAAGAGACCCAGTACTTC. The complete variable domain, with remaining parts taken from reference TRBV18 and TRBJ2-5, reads NAGVMQNPRHLVRRRGQEARLRCSPMKGHSHVYWYRQLPEEGLKFMVYLQKENIIDESGMPKERFSAEFPKEGPSILRIQQVVRGDSAAYFCASSPPSGGKETQYFGPGTRLLVL.